Below, 13 T cell receptor beta chains from the same sample are listed, as sequenced in a study of CD8+ T cells in alopecia areata. Treatment in this sample: oral pan-JAK inhibitor, 5-10 mg twice daily. Following extraction, RNA underwent reverse transcription to cDNA, which served as the sequencing template. Profiled with immunoSEQ multiplex PCR; TCRdb holds only in-frame clones, not every one. The sample carries 95,000 to 100,000 clones, 60% to 75% recorded once. The material was CD8+ T cells sorted from blood, obtained at week 4, from a patient treated with tofacitinib. The origin of the receptors is a human donor with alopecia areata.

The genes are TRBV7-9 and TRBJ2-6; the D gene is possibly TRBD1 (6 bases). V was shortened by 5 bases and J by 0 bases, with 17 bases between the two germline ends. The CDR3 totals 18 residues. Germline V gives CDR1 SEHNR, CDR2 FQNEAQ (reference sequence). CDR3 amino acids: CASSDTGTPRSGANVLTF. The CDR3 bases are TGTGCCAGCAGCGATACCGGGACACCTCGCTCTGGGGCCAACGTCCTGACTTTC.

This clone was found a few times. V gene TRBV15 combines with J gene TRBJ2-5; maybe TRBD1 (6 bases). The last part of the DNA fits TRBJ2-7 better; the J call may be wrong. The CDR3 is made up of 12 amino acids. The germline V gene encodes CDR1 LNHNV and CDR2 YYDKDF (reference sequence). The chain's CDR3 is CATGRDNYEQYF. In DNA form, the CDR3 reads TGTGCCACCGGCCGGGACAATTACGAGCAGTACTTC.

The chain links TRBV29-1 to TRBJ1-5, with a possible D match to TRBD1 (5 bases). V lost 1 base, J lost 6 bases, and 13 bases lay in between. CDR1 is SQVTM and CDR2 is ANQGSEA in the germline V gene. The CDR3 covers 14 residues. Here the CDR3 reads CSVEVPGLGQPQHF. DNA of the CDR3: TGCAGCGTTGAAGTCCCAGGGCTGGGTCAGCCCCAGCATTTT.

This clone turned up a few times. The chain links TRBV7-8 to TRBJ1-5; maybe TRBD1 (6 bases). This CDR3 comprises 16 residues. V lost 4 bases and J 7 bases, leaving 20 bases between the germline ends. In germline, CDR1 is SGHVS, CDR2 FQNEAQ. The CDR3: CASSSLDRSMGQPQHF. The CDR3 nucleotides are TGTGCCAGCAGCTCCCTCGACAGGTCGATGGGGCAGCCCCAGCATTTT.

The chain links TRBV28 to TRBJ2-1; 9 nucleotides agree with TRBD2. Germline V gene sequence: CDR1 MDHEN, CDR2 SYDVKM. The CDR3 is made up of 16 amino acids. Germline trimming cut 3 bases from V and 6 bases from J; bases unmatched to any gene: 9. The DNA of the CDR3 is TGTGCCAGCAGTTTTCCCCGTAGCGGGAGAAGCAATGAGCAGTTCTTC. The encoded protein is CASSFPRSGRSNEQFF.

The V call is TRBV30, the J call TRBJ1-1; 10 bases agree with TRBD1. Unmatched junction bases numbered 6, after V lost 5 bases and J lost 3 bases. CDR1 GTSNPN and CDR2 SVGIG come from the germline V gene (reference sequence). CDR3 length equals 14 residues. Here the CDR3 reads CAWGPGTGDTEAFF. The CDR3 nucleotides read TGTGCCTGGGGACCCGGGACAGGGGACACTGAAGCTTTCTTT.

The chain employs TRBV6-6 and TRBJ2-3; a weak D match, TRBD2 (6 bases). The CDR3 runs to 14 residues. V was shortened by 3 bases and J by 3 bases, with 10 bases between the two germline ends. Germline CDR1 and CDR2: MNHNY and SVGAGI (reference sequence). CDR3 DNA sequence: TGTGCCAGCAGTTATTCCGGGAGTACAGATACGCAGTATTTT. Its translation: CASSYSGSTDTQYF.

This clone was detected a few times. The rearrangement links TRBV28 to TRBJ2-7, with 8 nucleotides matching TRBD1. Germline CDR1 is MDHEN and CDR2 is SYDVKM. This CDR3 is 14 amino acids long. The V and J ends lost 2 bases and 5 bases, in that order; junction bases with no gene match: 5. CDR3 bases: TGTGCCAGCAGTTTACAGGGGGCGCGGAACGAGCAGTACTTC. Amino acids: CASSLQGARNEQYF. Full variable domain (outside the CDR3, taken from reference TRBV28 and TRBJ2-7): DVKVTQSSRYLVKRTGEKVFLECVQDMDHENMFWYRQDPGLGLRLIYFSYDVKMKEKGDIPEGYSVSREKKERFSLILESASTNQTSMYLCASSLQGARNEQYFGPGTRLTVT.

Only a few counts were recorded for this clone. The CDR3 coding sequence is TGTGCCAGCAGTCGGGACTCCGCACGAGAACAGTATTTT. Its translation is CASSRDSAREQYF. The chain is built from TRBV13 and TRBJ2-3; the D gene is possibly TRBD2 (6 bases). The CDR3 totals 13 residues. Germline loops: CDR1 PRHDT, CDR2 FYEKMQ (reference sequence). Trimming took 6 bases from V and 12 from J, leaving 19 bases between them.

This clone was detected only a few times. This chain joins TRBV9 and TRBJ2-1; tentatively, D is TRBD1 or TRBD2 (5 bases each). Germline CDR1 reads SGDLS; CDR2 reads YYNGEE. Trimming took 0 bases from V and 3 from J, leaving 10 bases between them. This CDR3 spans 15 amino acids. The CDR3 loop reads CASSVEGTLYNEQFF. The CDR3 bases are TGTGCCAGCAGCGTAGAAGGGACGCTCTACAATGAGCAGTTCTTC. Full variable domain (remainder filled in from reference TRBV9 and TRBJ2-1): DSGVTQTPKHLITATGQRVTLRCSPRSGDLSVYWYQQSLDQGLQFLIQYYNGEERAKGNILERFSAQQFPDLHSELNLSSLELGDSALYFCASSVEGTLYNEQFFGPGTRLTVL.

Notes on this clone: Mismatch with germline at one junction end may stem from a read error. CDR3 bases: TGTGCCAGCAGCCAAGAGGTAGGAGAGGCTGAGGCTTTCTTT. It codes for CASSQEVGEAEAFF. The rearrangement joins TRBV4-2 to TRBJ1-1, with D unresolved. The CDR3 has 14 amino acids. In germline, CDR1 is LGHNA, CDR2 YNFKEQ.

The chain links TRBV6-6 to TRBJ2-7; D is perhaps TRBD2 (6 bases). Germline lookup yields CDR1 MNHNY and CDR2 SVGAGI (reference sequence). There are 16 residues in the CDR3. The V end was cut by 2 bases, the J end by 0 bases, with 14 bases between. The CDR3 bases are TGTGCCAGCAGTTACGGGGACTCTTACCGCTCCTACGAGCAGTACTTC. Translating gives CASSYGDSYRSYEQYF.

V usage is TRBV4-1 and J usage is TRBJ1-1; TRBD1 matches 9 bases. The ends lost 2 bases at V and 0 bases at J; junction bases unmatched: 10. In germline, CDR1 is MGHRA, CDR2 YSYEKL. CDR3 size: 18 residues. The CDR3 region has the DNA TGCGCCAGCAGCCAACGTCCGGGACAGGGAATCATGAACACTGAAGCTTTCTTT. It codes for CASSQRPGQGIMNTEAFF.